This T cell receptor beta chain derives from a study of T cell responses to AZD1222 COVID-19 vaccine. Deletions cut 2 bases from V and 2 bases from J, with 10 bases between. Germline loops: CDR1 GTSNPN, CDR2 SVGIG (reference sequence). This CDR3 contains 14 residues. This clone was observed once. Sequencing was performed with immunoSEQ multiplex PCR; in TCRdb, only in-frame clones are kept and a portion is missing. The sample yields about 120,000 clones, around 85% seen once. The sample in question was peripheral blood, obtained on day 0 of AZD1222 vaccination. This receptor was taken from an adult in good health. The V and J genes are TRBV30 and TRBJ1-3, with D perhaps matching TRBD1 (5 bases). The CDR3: CAWSLGTAGNTIYF. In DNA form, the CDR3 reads TGTGCCTGGAGTCTGGGGACCGCTGGAAACACCATATATTTT.